The 14 T cell receptor beta chains listed next were all sequenced from one sample in a study of cytomegalovirus exposure and HLA in healthy donors. 13 Jbeta primers and 60 Vbeta primers were used for the PCR. Sequencing used immunoSEQ multiplex PCR; TCRdb keeps in-frame clones, though not all of them. The data contain 100,000 to 120,000 clones, about 64% of them singletons. Sequenced material: PBMCs. These receptors all come from a man between 18 and 35 years old in good health and CMV-seropositive.

J is TRBJ2-7 and V is TRBV11-2; 8 bases align to TRBD2. The CDR3 has 13 amino acids. Unmatched junction bases numbered 4, after V lost 5 bases and J lost 4 bases. Germline CDR1 reads SGHAT; CDR2 reads FQNNGV. CDR3 sequence: CASSPTSGYEQYV. The DNA for the CDR3 is TGTGCCAGCAGCCCAACTAGCGGATACGAGCAGTACGTC.

This rearrangement joins TRBV5-6 to TRBJ2-1; D is possibly TRBD1 (6 bases). Trimming shortened V by 4 bases and J by 4 bases, and 24 bases separated the two germline ends. Germline assignment: CDR1 SGHDT and CDR2 YYEEEE. The CDR3 length is 18 residues. The CDR3 nucleotides are TGTGCCAGCAGCCCAATGGCCGCCTTAGGGGGAACTTACAATGAGCAGTTCTTC. Translation: CASSPMAALGGTYNEQFF.

The table lists this clone with a count of one. The chain is built from TRBV2 and TRBJ1-1; D gene unclear. The CDR3 extends over 15 amino acids. Germline loops: CDR1 SNHLY, CDR2 FYNNEI. The germline V and J ends were trimmed by 7 bases and 5 bases, with 20 bases remaining between them. CDR3 in DNA: TGTGCCAGCAACTACTACCCGGAAGGTAGGACTGAAGCTTTCTTT. This sequence encodes CASNYYPEGRTEAFF.

The chain joins TRBV7-9 to TRBJ2-6; D may be TRBD2 (6 bases). This CDR3 region has 17 residues. Trimming cost V 2 bases and J 0 bases, with 11 bases left between them. CDR1 is SEHNR and CDR2 is FQNEAQ in the germline V gene (reference sequence). The CDR3 sequence is CASSLIGRDSGANVLTF. The CDR3 DNA follows: TGTGCCAGCAGCTTAATCGGGCGGGACTCTGGGGCCAACGTCCTGACTTTC. Together with reference TRBV7-9 and TRBJ2-6, the CDR3 gives the full variable domain: DTGVSQNPRHKITKRGQNVTFRCDPISEHNRLYWYRQTLGQGPEFLTYFQNEAQLEKSRLLSDRFSAERPKGSFSTLEIQRTEQGDSAMYLCASSLIGRDSGANVLTFGAGSRLTVL.

As to this clone: The sample holds other DNA sequences that translate to the same CDR3. The chain combines TRBV2 with TRBJ2-1, with 8 bases fitting TRBD2. Per germline, CDR1 SNHLY and CDR2 FYNNEI. J lost 2 bases, V lost 6 bases, and 0 bases had no gene match. CDR3 length equals 13 residues. CDR3 sequence: CASSGGAYNEQFF. Here the CDR3 DNA reads TGTGCCAGCAGCGGGGGGGCCTACAATGAGCAGTTCTTC.

The genes are TRBV11-3 and TRBJ2-5, with TRBD1 as a possible D gene (6 bases). V was cut by 5 bases and J by 3 bases, with 28 bases left in between. Germline V gene data show CDR1 as SGHNT and CDR2 as YENEEA. The CDR3 loop spans 19 amino acids. In DNA form, the CDR3 reads TGTGCCAGCAGCACCATGCTACGGCCGGGACATTGGGCGGAAGAGACCCAGTACTTC. This gives the protein CASSTMLRPGHWAEETQYF.

This chain uses TRBV6-5 with TRBJ1-1, with unresolved D. The CDR3 has 15 residues. Trimming pared 4 bases from V and 4 bases from J, leaving 16 bases between. The V gene's germline CDR1 is MNHEY and CDR2 SVGAGI. CDR3 amino acids: CASSLSGLQPTEAFF. CDR3 bases: TGTGCCAGCAGTTTATCTGGCTTACAGCCCACTGAAGCTTTCTTT.

The rearrangement uses TRBV7-9 and TRBJ1-5; D not certain. Germline CDR1 SEHNR, CDR2 FQNEAQ (reference sequence). CDR3 length equals 12 residues. V was cut by 4 bases and J by 5 bases, with 6 bases left in between. DNA of the CDR3: TGTGCCAGCAGCTCCCTTTATCAGCCCCAGCATTTT. Translation gives CASSSLYQPQHF.

The chain uses TRBV5-4 and TRBJ2-3, with 9 bases that match TRBD2. The V and J ends lost 2 bases and 4 bases, in that order; junction bases with no gene match: 17. Looked up from germline, CDR1 is SGHNT and CDR2 is YYREEE (reference sequence). The CDR3 spans 19 residues. The CDR3 nucleotides read TGTGCCAGCAGCTTCGCGTCGGGGGCGGGGGGGCGCCGGGCAGATACGCAGTATTTT. It encodes CASSFASGAGGRRADTQYF.

In its sample, this clone was seen a few times. The chain joins TRBV14 to TRBJ1-5; D unclear. The V and J ends lost 1 base and 9 bases respectively, with 10 bases between them. This CDR3 has 13 amino acids. CDR1 and CDR2 from the germline V gene are SGHDN and FVKESK. The CDR3 DNA is TGTGCCAGCAGCCAAGGACTAGGGCGGCCCCAGCATTTT. Its protein product is CASSQGLGRPQHF.

The chain carries TRBV28 and TRBJ1-4; no definite D call. This CDR3 is built from 11 residues. The germline V gene encodes CDR1 MDHEN and CDR2 SYDVKM. The CDR3 DNA follows: TGTGCGGCAAGCTGGGCAGAAAAACTGTTTTTT. This encodes CAASWAEKLFF.

The chain is built from TRBV7-3 and TRBJ2-3, with TRBD2 as a possible D gene (7 bases). Trimming left V 7 bases short and J 3 bases short, with 20 bases between. This CDR3 is 16 amino acids long. CDR1 is SGHTA, CDR2 FQGTGA, per germline. CDR3 region: CASTESGGGGTDTQYF. The CDR3 DNA sequence: TGTGCCAGCACGGAATCGGGGGGCGGGGGAACAGATACGCAGTATTTT.

The chain employs TRBV2 and TRBJ1-2; 9 bases agree with TRBD1. CDR1 SNHLY and CDR2 FYNNEI come from the germline V gene. V was pared by 5 bases and J by 7 bases, with 2 bases of the junction left unmatched. This CDR3 region has 12 residues. The CDR3 sequence: CASSPDRGGYTF. CDR3 sequence (DNA): TGTGCCAGCAGTCCGGACAGGGGTGGCTACACCTTC.

The chain has TRBV11-2 and TRBJ2-5, with D possibly matching TRBD2 (6 bases). V lost 5 bases and J 4 bases, leaving 23 bases between the germline ends. Germline values: CDR1 SGHAT, CDR2 FQNNGV. The CDR3 runs to 17 residues. The CDR3 protein is CASSRTRTTLEGETQYF. CDR3 nucleotide sequence: TGTGCCAGCAGCCGTACAAGAACGACGTTGGAGGGAGAGACCCAGTACTTC.